The 27 T cell receptor beta chains below all came from one sample that was sequenced in a study of T cell responses to AZD1222 COVID-19 vaccine. Assay used: immunoSEQ multiplex PCR; TCRdb lists only in-frame clones, some missing. The table records 250,000 to 300,000 clones, around 93% of them present only once. Sample: peripheral blood, taken 28 days after the second AZD1222 dose. The receptors originated from an adult who received the AZD1222 COVID-19 vaccine.

The DNA of the CDR3 is TGCGCCAGCAGCTTGGACAGCTTTAGCACAGATACGCAGTATTTT. It is translated as CASSLDSFSTDTQYF. J is TRBJ2-3 and V is TRBV5-1; no firm D call. This CDR3 spans 15 amino acids. Germline V gene sequence: CDR1 SGHRS, CDR2 YFSETQ. The V and J ends lost 0 bases and 0 bases respectively, with 8 bases between them. Full variable domain (outside the CDR3, taken from reference TRBV5-1 and TRBJ2-3): KAGVTQTPRYLIKTRGQQVTLSCSPISGHRSVSWYQQTPGQGLQFLFEYFSETQRNKGNFPGRFSGRQFSNSRSEMNVSTLELGDSALYLCASSLDSFSTDTQYFGPGTRLTVL.

The genes are TRBV19 and TRBJ1-4, with D perhaps TRBD1 (5 bases). V was pared by 10 bases and J by 8 bases, with 20 bases between. CDR1 and CDR2 (germline): LNHDA, SQIVND (reference sequence). CDR3 size: 14 residues. The CDR3 spells CATAQGPLSEKLFF. In DNA form, the CDR3 reads TGTGCCACGGCCCAGGGCCCCTTGAGCGAAAAACTGTTTTTT.

The chain links TRBV2 to TRBJ2-7, with unresolved D. Trimming shortened V by 1 base and J by 3 bases, and 13 bases separated the two germline ends. Germline CDR1 SNHLY, CDR2 FYNNEI. CDR3 size: 15 residues. CDR3 sequence reads: CASSEGASTLYEQYF. CDR3 in DNA: TGTGCCAGCAGTGAAGGGGCCAGTACGCTCTACGAGCAGTACTTC.

The rearrangement uses TRBV19 and TRBJ1-6; D is perhaps TRBD1 (5 bases). CDR1 and CDR2 from the germline V gene are LNHDA and SQIVND (reference sequence). The CDR3 runs to 15 residues. V lost 9 bases, J lost 7 bases, and 19 bases lay in between. This chain's CDR3 is CASAPGARSNSPLHF. In DNA form, the CDR3 reads TGTGCCAGCGCCCCCGGGGCGCGGTCCAATTCACCCCTCCACTTT. Filled out from reference TRBV19 and TRBJ1-6, the complete variable domain reads DGGITQSPKYLFRKEGQNVTLSCEQNLNHDAMYWYRQDPGQGLRLIYYSQIVNDFQKGDIAEGYSVSREKKESFPLTVTSAQKNPTAFYLCASAPGARSNSPLHFGNGTRLTVT.

The chain links TRBV29-1 to TRBJ2-3; D is ambiguous. The CDR3 is made up of 12 amino acids. In germline, CDR1 is SQVTM, CDR2 ANQGSEA. Trimming shortened V by 4 bases and J by 7 bases, and 12 bases separated the two germline ends. The CDR3 is CSVGAGSHTQYF. The CDR3 coding sequence is TGCAGCGTTGGGGCCGGTTCGCATACGCAGTATTTT.

This chain joins TRBV7-2 and TRBJ1-3; D ambiguous. Deletions cut 5 bases from V and 7 bases from J, with 21 bases between. The germline V gene encodes CDR1 SGHTA and CDR2 FQGNSA. The CDR3 loop spans 16 amino acids. Written as DNA, the CDR3 is TGTGCCAGCAGCCTAAGCCCAACGGCGCAGCGGAACACCATATATTTT. Translated: CASSLSPTAQRNTIYF.

This rearrangement joins TRBV2 to TRBJ2-3; possibly TRBD1 for D (6 bases). Germline CDR1 reads SNHLY; CDR2 reads FYNNEI. The V end was cut by 3 bases, the J end by 4 bases, with 11 bases between. CDR3 length: 14 amino acids. Here the CDR3 reads CASSDSGGSDTQYF. CDR3 DNA: TGTGCCAGCAGTGACAGTGGGGGCTCAGATACGCAGTATTTT.

V is TRBV5-4 and J is TRBJ2-3, with D possibly matching TRBD1 (5 bases). V was pared by 2 bases and J by 6 bases, with 16 bases between. The CDR3 consists of 15 residues. Germline values: CDR1 SGHNT, CDR2 YYREEE (reference sequence). The CDR3 loop is CASSFSSGSTDTQYF. In DNA, the CDR3 is TGTGCCAGCAGCTTTTCGTCAGGGTCGACGGATACGCAGTATTTT.

This chain uses TRBV4-3 with TRBJ2-7; no clear D. V lost 0 bases to trimming and J lost 5 bases, with 8 bases between them. Germline V gene sequence: CDR1 LGHNA, CDR2 YSLEER. The CDR3 has 13 residues. CDR3 sequence (DNA): TGCGCCAGCAGCCAAGATCCAAAGAACGAGCAGTACTTC. Translating it yields CASSQDPKNEQYF.

This clone showed up just a few times. The V gene is TRBV21-1, the J gene TRBJ2-1; the DNA was not used to check the table's D call, TRBD1. TRBV21-1 counts as a pseudogene. This CDR3 has 14 amino acids. The CDR3: CASTYWTGGNEQFF. CDR3 coding DNA: TGTGCCAGCACCTATTGGACAGGGGGGAATGAGCAGTTCTTC.

The CDR3 sequence is CASSPPGTAGGELFF. Here the CDR3 DNA reads TGTGCCAGCTCACCACCAGGGACAGCAGGCGGGGAGCTGTTTTTT. This chain joins TRBV18 and TRBJ2-2; TRBD1 matches at 7 bases. The CDR3 totals 15 residues. The V gene's germline CDR1 is KGHSH and CDR2 LQKENI. The trim removed 0 bases at V and 7 bases at J, leaving 5 bases unmatched.

V and J are TRBV6-1 and TRBJ1-2; D not resolved. CDR1 is MNHNS, CDR2 SASEGT, per germline. Trimming pared 1 base from V and 6 bases from J, leaving 15 bases between. The CDR3 sequence is 15 residues long. CDR3 nucleotides: TGTGCCAGCAGTGAAGGGGCGACCCAAGGAAATGGCTACACCTTC. Translation: CASSEGATQGNGYTF.

V gene TRBV5-1 combines with J gene TRBJ2-5; 7 bases fit TRBD1. V gave up 0 bases and J gave up 2 bases; unmatched junction bases: 4. The germline V gene encodes CDR1 SGHRS and CDR2 YFSETQ. This CDR3 has 15 amino acids. The CDR3 DNA is TGCGCCAGCAGCTTGGGGACAGGAAGACAAGAGACCCAGTACTTC. Translation: CASSLGTGRQETQYF.

This clone occurred once. This rearrangement joins TRBV10-3 to TRBJ1-2; a possible D gene is TRBD1 (5 bases). With 6 bases removed from V and 5 bases from J, the gap between germline ends came to 10 bases. CDR3 length: 12 residues. Germline lookup yields CDR1 ENHRY and CDR2 SYGVKD. CDR3 amino acids: CAISATDYGYTF. CDR3 DNA: TGTGCCATCAGCGCGACAGATTATGGCTACACCTTC.

In its sample, this clone was seen a few times. This rearrangement joins TRBV29-1 to TRBJ1-2, with 8 bases lining up with TRBD1. Per germline, CDR1 SQVTM and CDR2 ANQGSEA. CDR3 length: 11 amino acids. V lost 4 bases, J lost 6 bases, and 1 base stayed unmatched. CDR3 DNA: TGCAGCGTTGGACAGGGGAATGGCTACACCTTC. Protein: CSVGQGNGYTF.

J is TRBJ1-6 and V is TRBV4-3; D gene uncertain. Germline values: CDR1 LGHNA, CDR2 YSLEER. The V gene lost 4 bases and the J gene lost 10 bases, with 11 bases spanning the gap. This CDR3 has 13 residues. CDR3: CASSLKRESPLHF. CDR3 nucleotides: TGCGCCAGCAGCCTTAAAAGGGAGTCACCCCTCCACTTT.

This chain uses TRBV28 with TRBJ2-4; 8 bases align to TRBD2. CDR1 is MDHEN, CDR2 SYDVKM, per germline. The V gene end was trimmed by 7 bases and the J gene end by 1 base; junction bases not matched to a gene: 6. This CDR3 comprises 15 residues. CDR3 DNA: TGTGCCAGCATCGCTAGCGGGTTGGCCAAAAACATTCAGTACTTC. Amino acids: CASIASGLAKNIQYF.

The J gene is TRBJ1-2, the V gene TRBV2; D gene unclear. V lost 0 bases, J lost 5 bases, and 10 bases lay in between. Germline V gene sequence: CDR1 SNHLY, CDR2 FYNNEI. This CDR3 contains 14 residues. CDR3 nucleotide sequence: TGTGCCAGCAGTGAAGCAGGAGGGCCTTATGGCTACACCTTC. Translating gives CASSEAGGPYGYTF. Full variable domain (missing parts from reference TRBV2 and TRBJ1-2): EPEVTQTPSHQVTQMGQEVILRCVPISNHLYFYWYRQILGQKVEFLVSFYNNEISEKSEIFDDQFSVERPDGSNFTLKIRSTKLEDSAMYFCASSEAGGPYGYTFGSGTRLTVV.

V and J are TRBV6-2 or TRBV6-3 and TRBJ2-1; 10 positions match TRBD2. V lost 2 bases and J lost 5; bases outside the gene matches: 3. The CDR3 spans 15 residues. CDR1 is MNHEY, CDR2 SVGEGT, per germline. CDR3 sequence reads: CASSYGLAENNEQFF. The CDR3 coding sequence is TGTGCCAGCAGTTACGGACTAGCGGAAAACAATGAGCAGTTCTTC.

J is TRBJ1-1 and V is TRBV2; D gene unclear. Germline V CDR1 and CDR2: SNHLY, FYNNEI. The CDR3 has 13 residues. Trimming removed 8 bases at V and 1 base at J, with 11 bases between. This CDR3 reads CASPRDWNTEAFF. The CDR3, as DNA: TGTGCCAGCCCCCGGGATTGGAACACTGAAGCTTTCTTT.

The rearrangement joins TRBV18 to TRBJ2-1, with 11 bases aligning to TRBD1. The CDR3 is 13 amino acids. The J segment lost 8 bases and the V segment lost 3 bases, leaving 0 bases of the junction unmatched. The germline V gene encodes CDR1 KGHSH and CDR2 LQKENI. CDR3 residues: CASSPGQGDEQFF. In nucleotides, the CDR3 is TGTGCCAGCTCACCGGGACAGGGGGATGAGCAGTTCTTC.

J is TRBJ1-2 and V is TRBV4-1, with D perhaps matching TRBD1 (6 bases). The CDR3 covers 15 residues. Germline V lookup: CDR1 MGHRA, CDR2 YSYEKL. The ends were cut back, 1 base at V and 5 bases at J, with 14 bases in the middle. CDR3 in amino acids: CASSQGPGHMYGYTF. Here the CDR3 DNA reads TGCGCCAGCAGCCAAGGCCCGGGACATATGTATGGCTACACCTTC.

This clone was observed a handful of times. Within the sample, other DNA sequences also encode this same CDR3. This rearrangement joins TRBV11-2 to TRBJ1-1; D unresolved. The CDR3 length is 13 residues. Germline V lookup: CDR1 SGHAT, CDR2 FQNNGV. V lost 1 base and J lost 1, with 4 bases in between. The CDR3 coding sequence is TGTGCCAGCAGCTTAGGTTCGAACACTGAAGCTTTCTTT. Translated, it gives CASSLGSNTEAFF. Full variable domain (outside the CDR3, taken from reference TRBV11-2 and TRBJ1-1): EAGVAQSPRYKIIEKRQSVAFWCNPISGHATLYWYQQILGQGPKLLIQFQNNGVVDDSQLPKDRFSAERLKGVDSTLKIQPAKLEDSAVYLCASSLGSNTEAFFGQGTRLTVV.

CDR3 protein: CATSRDEGNYEQYF. In nucleotides, the CDR3 is TGTGCCACCAGCAGAGATGAGGGGAACTACGAGCAGTACTTC. The chain recombines TRBV15 with TRBJ2-7; D possibly uses TRBD1 or TRBD2 (5 bases each). Trimming removed 0 bases from V and 3 bases from J, with 9 bases in between. CDR1 is LNHNV, CDR2 YYDKDF, per germline (reference sequence). This CDR3 is 14 amino acids long.

DNA for the CDR3: TGCGCCAGCAGCCTGTCGGGACGGAAAGCTTTCTTT. Amino acid sequence: CASSLSGRKAFF. The chain links TRBV4-1 to TRBJ1-1, with a possible D match to TRBD1 (5 bases). The CDR3 totals 12 residues. Germline V gene sequence: CDR1 MGHRA, CDR2 YSYEKL. Trimming removed 4 bases from V and 9 bases from J, with 12 bases in between.

The chain links TRBV21-1 to TRBJ1-5. TRBV21-1 is designated a pseudogene. The CDR3 is 16 amino acids. This chain's CDR3 is CARLGGTWTSRQPQHF. For the CDR3, the DNA is TGTGCCAGGCTGGGGGGGACATGGACCTCTCGTCAGCCCCAGCATTTT.

As for this clone: The junction departs from germline at one end; a sequencing error may be responsible. The chain joins TRBV6-2 or TRBV6-3 to TRBJ1-2; no reliable D call. Germline CDR1 reads MNHEY; CDR2 reads SVGEGT. This CDR3 spans 11 amino acids. This chain's CDR3 is CASSYLDSSTF. CDR3 in DNA: TGTGCCAGCAGTTACTTGGACTCTTCGACTTTC.